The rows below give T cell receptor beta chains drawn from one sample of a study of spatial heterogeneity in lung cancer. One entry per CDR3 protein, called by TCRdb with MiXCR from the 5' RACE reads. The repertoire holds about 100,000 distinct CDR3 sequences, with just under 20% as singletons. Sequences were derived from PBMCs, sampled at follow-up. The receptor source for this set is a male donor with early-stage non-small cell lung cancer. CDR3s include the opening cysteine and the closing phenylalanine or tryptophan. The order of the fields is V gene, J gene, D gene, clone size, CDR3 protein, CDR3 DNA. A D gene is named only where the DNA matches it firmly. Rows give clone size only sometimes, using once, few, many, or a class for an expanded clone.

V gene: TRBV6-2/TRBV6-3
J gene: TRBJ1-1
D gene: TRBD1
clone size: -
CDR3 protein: CASSSRQGADTEAFF
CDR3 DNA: TGTGCCAGCAGTTCCCGACAGGGGGCGGACACTGAAGCTTTCTTT

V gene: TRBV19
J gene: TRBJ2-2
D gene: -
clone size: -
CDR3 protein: CASSEGRVGTGELFF
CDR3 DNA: TGTGCCAGTAGTGAAGGACGAGTCGGAACCGGGGAGCTGTTTTTT

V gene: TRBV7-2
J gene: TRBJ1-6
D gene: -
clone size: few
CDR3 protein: CASSPQTTGNSPLHF
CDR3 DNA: TGTGCCAGCAGCCCACAAACCACAGGGAACTCACCCCTCCACTTT

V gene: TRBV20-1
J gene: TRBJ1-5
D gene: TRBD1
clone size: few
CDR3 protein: CSARRTGDSNQPQHF
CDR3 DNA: TGCAGTGCTCGGCGGACAGGGGATAGCAATCAGCCCCAGCATTTT

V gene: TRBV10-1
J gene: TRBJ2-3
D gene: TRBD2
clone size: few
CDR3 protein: CASSESYVGGPDTQYF
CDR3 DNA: TGCGCCAGCAGTGAGTCGTATGTGGGAGGGCCGGATACGCAGTATTTT

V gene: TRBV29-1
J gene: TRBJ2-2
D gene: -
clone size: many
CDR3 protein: CSAFTGELFF
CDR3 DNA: TGCAGCGCCTTCACCGGGGAGCTGTTTTTT

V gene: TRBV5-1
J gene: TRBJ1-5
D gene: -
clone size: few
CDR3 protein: CASSLDGAGKNQPQHF
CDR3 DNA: TGCGCCAGCAGCTTGGACGGGGCAGGTAAGAATCAGCCCCAGCATTTT

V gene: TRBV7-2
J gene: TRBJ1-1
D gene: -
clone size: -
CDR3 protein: CASSLAAVRGRPEAFF
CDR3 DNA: TGTGCCAGCAGCTTAGCGGCGGTTCGGGGGCGGCCTGAAGCTTTCTTT

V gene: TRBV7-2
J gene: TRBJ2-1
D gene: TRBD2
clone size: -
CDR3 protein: CASSTSSGTNEQFF
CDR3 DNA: TGTGCCAGCAGCACATCTAGCGGGACCAATGAGCAGTTCTTC

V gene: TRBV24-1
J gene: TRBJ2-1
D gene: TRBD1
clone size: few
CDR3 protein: CATSDRDRVTYNEQFF
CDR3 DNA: TGTGCCACCAGTGACCGTGACAGGGTAACGTACAATGAGCAGTTCTTC

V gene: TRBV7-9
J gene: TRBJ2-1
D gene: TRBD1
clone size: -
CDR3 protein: CASMGQEPSYNEQFF
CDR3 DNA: TGTGCCAGCATGGGACAGGAGCCCTCCTACAATGAGCAGTTCTTC

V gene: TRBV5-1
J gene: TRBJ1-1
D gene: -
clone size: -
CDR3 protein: CASSLDFRGTEAFF
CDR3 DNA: TGCGCCAGCAGCCTAGACTTTAGGGGCACTGAAGCTTTCTTT

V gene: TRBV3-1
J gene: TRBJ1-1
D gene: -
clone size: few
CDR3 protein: CASSDGLNTEAFF
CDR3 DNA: TGTGCCAGCAGCGACGGGTTGAACACTGAAGCTTTCTTT

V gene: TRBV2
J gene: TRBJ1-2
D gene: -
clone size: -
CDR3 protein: CASSPTGGGYTF
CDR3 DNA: TGTGCCAGCAGCCCGACGGGGGGTGGCTACACCTTC

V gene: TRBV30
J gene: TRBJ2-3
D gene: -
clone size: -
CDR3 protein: CAWSYTDTQYF
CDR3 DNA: TGTGCCTGGTCTTACACAGATACGCAGTATTTT

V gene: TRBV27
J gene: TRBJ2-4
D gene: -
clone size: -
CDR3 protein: CASRGVGAKNIQYF
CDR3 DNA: TGTGCCAGCCGAGGGGTTGGAGCCAAAAACATTCAGTACTTC

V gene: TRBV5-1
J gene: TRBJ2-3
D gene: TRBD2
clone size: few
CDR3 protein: CASSLVDGRTDTQYF
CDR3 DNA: TGCGCCAGCAGCTTGGTTGACGGGAGGACAGATACGCAGTATTTT

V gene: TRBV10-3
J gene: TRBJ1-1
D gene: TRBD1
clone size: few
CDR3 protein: CAIRKDREGTEAFF
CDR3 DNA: TGTGCCATCAGGAAAGACAGGGAGGGAACTGAAGCTTTCTTT